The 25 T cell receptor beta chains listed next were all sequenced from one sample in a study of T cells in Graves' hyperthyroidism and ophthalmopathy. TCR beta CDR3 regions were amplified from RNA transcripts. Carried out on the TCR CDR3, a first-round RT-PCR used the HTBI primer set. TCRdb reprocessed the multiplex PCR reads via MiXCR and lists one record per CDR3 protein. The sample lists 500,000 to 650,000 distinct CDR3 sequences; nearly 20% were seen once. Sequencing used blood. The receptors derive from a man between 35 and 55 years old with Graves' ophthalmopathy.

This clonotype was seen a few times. The CDR3 sequence: CASSSGTAPYGYTF. The CDR3 nucleotides read TGTGCCAGCAGTTCCGGGACAGCACCCTATGGCTACACCTTC. The genes are TRBV28 and TRBJ1-2, with 7 bases matching TRBD1. With V trimmed by 4 bases and J by 4 bases, 6 bases remained unmatched. Germline loops: CDR1 MDHEN, CDR2 SYDVKM. The CDR3 runs 14 residues.

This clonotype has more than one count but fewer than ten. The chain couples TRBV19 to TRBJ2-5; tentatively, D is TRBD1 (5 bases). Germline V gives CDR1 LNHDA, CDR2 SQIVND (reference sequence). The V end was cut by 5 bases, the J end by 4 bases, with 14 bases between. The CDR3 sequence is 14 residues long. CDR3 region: CASSSLQGSETQYF. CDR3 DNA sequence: TGTGCCAGTAGTTCTCTCCAGGGCTCAGAGACCCAGTACTTC.

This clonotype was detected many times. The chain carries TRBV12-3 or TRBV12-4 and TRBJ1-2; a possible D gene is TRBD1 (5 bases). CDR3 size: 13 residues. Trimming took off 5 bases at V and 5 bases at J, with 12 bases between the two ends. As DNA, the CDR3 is TGTGCCAGCAGTGTGAGCAGGGTTTATGGCTACACCTTC. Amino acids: CASSVSRVYGYTF.

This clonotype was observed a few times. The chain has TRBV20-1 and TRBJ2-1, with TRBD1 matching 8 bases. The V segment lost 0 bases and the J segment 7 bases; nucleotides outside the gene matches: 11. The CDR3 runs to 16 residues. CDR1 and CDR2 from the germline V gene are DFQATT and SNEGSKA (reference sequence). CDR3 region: CSARDRGQGNMNEQFF. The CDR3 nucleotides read TGCAGTGCTAGAGATCGTGGACAGGGAAATATGAATGAGCAGTTCTTC.

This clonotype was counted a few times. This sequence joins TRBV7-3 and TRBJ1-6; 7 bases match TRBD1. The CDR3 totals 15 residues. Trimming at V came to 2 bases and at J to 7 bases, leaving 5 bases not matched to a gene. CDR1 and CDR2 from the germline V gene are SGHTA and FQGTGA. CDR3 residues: CASSLYGTVNSPLHF. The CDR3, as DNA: TGTGCCAGCAGCTTATACGGGACAGTCAATTCACCCCTCCACTTT.

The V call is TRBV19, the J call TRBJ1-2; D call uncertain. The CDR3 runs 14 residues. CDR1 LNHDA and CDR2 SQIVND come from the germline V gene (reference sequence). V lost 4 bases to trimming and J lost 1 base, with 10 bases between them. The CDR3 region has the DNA TGTGCCAGTAGTACCTCCTACGGTAACTATGGCTACACCTTC. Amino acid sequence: CASSTSYGNYGYTF.

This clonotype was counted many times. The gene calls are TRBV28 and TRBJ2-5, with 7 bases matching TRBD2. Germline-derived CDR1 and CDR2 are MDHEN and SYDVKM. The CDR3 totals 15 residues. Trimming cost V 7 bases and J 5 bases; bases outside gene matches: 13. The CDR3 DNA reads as TGTGCCAGCATCACCAGGGAGGCGGGAGTGGAGACCCAGTACTTC. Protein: CASITREAGVETQYF.

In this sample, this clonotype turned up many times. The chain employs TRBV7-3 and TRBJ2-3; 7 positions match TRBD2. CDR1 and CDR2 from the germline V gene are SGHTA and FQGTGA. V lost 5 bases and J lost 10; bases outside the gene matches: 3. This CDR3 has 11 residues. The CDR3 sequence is CASSGGSSQYF. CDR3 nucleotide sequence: TGTGCCAGCAGCGGCGGGAGCTCGCAGTATTTT.

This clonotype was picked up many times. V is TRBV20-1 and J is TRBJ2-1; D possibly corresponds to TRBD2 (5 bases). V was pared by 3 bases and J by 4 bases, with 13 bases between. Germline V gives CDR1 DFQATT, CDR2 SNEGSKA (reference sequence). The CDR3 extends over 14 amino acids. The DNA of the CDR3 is TGCAGTGCTAGTAGCGAGCGGCATTACAATGAGCAGTTCTTC. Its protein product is CSASSERHYNEQFF.

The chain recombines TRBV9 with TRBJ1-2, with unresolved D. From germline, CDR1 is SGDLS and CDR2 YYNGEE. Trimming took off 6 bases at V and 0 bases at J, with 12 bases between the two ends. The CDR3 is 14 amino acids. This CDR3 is CASTPGHPNYGYTF. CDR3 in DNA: TGTGCCAGCACCCCAGGCCATCCTAACTATGGCTACACCTTC.

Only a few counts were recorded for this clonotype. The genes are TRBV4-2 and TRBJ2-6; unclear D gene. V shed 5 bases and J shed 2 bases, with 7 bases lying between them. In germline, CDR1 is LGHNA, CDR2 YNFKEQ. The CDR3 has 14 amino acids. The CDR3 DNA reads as TGTGCCAGCAGCTTGGAGCCTGGGGCCAACGTCCTGACTTTC. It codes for CASSLEPGANVLTF.

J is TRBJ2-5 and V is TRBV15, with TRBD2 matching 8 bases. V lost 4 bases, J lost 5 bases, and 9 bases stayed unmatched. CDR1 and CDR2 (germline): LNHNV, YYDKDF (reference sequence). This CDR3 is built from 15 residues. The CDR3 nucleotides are TGTGCCACCAGCATTTCATTGACGGGAGGGGAGACCCAGTACTTC. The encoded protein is CATSISLTGGETQYF.

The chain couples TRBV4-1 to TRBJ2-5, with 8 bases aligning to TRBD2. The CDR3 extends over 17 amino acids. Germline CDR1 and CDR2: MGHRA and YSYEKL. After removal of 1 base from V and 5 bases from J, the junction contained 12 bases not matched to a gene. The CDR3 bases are TGCGCCAGCAGCCAAGGTCGGGGGGGGACGCATCGGGAGACCCAGTACTTC. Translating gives CASSQGRGGTHRETQYF.

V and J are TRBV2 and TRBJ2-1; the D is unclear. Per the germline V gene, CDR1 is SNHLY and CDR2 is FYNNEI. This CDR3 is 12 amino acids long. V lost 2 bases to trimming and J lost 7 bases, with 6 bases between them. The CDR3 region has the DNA TGTGCCAGCAGTGAATGGGCAAATGAGCAGTTCTTC. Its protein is CASSEWANEQFF.

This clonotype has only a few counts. The CDR3 sequence: CASSPLATGGSTDTQYF. DNA of the CDR3: TGTGCCAGCTCACCTCTAGCCACAGGGGGGTCCACAGATACGCAGTATTTT. The J gene is TRBJ2-3, the V gene TRBV18, with 8 bases identical to TRBD1. From germline, CDR1 is KGHSH and CDR2 LQKENI. V was pared by 3 bases and J by 2 bases, with 10 bases of the junction left unmatched. This CDR3 spans 17 amino acids.

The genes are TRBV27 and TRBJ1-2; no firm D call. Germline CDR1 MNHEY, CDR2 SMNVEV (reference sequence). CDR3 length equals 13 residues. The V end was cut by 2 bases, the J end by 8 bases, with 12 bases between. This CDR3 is CASSLPTPPGYTF. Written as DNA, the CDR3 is TGTGCCAGCAGTTTACCCACCCCTCCCGGCTACACCTTC.

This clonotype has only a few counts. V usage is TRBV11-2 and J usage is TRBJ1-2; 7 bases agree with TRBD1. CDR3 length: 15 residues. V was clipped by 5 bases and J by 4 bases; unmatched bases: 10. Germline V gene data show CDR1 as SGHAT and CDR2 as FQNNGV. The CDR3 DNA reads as TGTGCCAGCAGCGACTACAGGGGAAGTACCTATGGCTACACCTTC. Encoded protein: CASSDYRGSTYGYTF.

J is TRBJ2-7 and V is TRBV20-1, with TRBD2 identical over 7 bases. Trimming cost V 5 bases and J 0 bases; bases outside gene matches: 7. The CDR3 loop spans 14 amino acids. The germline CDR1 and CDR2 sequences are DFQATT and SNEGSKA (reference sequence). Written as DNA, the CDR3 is TGCAGTGCTCCCCGGCGGGGGAGCTCCTACGAGCAGTACTTC. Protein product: CSAPRRGSSYEQYF.

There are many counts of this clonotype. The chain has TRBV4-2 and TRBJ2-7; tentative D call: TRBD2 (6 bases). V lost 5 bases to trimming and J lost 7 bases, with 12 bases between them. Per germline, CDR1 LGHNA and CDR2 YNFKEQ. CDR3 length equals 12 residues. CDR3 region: CASSSTGGEQYF. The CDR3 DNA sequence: TGTGCCAGCAGCTCGACCGGAGGGGAGCAGTACTTC.

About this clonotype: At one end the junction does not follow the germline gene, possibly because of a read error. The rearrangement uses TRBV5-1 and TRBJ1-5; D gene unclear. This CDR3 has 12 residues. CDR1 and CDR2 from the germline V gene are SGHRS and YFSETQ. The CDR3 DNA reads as TGTGCCAGCAGTTCCAGTGGGCAGCCCCAGCATTTT. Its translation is CASSSSGQPQHF.

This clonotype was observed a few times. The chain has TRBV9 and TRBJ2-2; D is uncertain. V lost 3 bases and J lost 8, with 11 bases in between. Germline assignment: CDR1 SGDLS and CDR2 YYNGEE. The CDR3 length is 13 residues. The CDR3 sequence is CASSEGAQGELFF. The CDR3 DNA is TGTGCCAGCAGCGAGGGCGCCCAGGGGGAGCTGTTTTTT.

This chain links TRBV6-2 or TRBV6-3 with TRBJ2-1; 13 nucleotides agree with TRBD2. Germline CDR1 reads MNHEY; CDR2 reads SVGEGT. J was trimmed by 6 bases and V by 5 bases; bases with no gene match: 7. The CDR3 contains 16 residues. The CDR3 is CASSRPGLAGINEQFF. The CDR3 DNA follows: TGTGCCAGCAGTAGACCGGGACTAGCGGGAATCAATGAGCAGTTCTTC.

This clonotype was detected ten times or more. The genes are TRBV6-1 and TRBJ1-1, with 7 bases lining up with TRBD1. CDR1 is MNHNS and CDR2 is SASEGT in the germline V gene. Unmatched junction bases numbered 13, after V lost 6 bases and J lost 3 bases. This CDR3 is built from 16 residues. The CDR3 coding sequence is TGTGCCAGCAGAGCCGCAGGGGGACGAGACTACACTGAAGCTTTCTTT. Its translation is CASRAAGGRDYTEAFF.

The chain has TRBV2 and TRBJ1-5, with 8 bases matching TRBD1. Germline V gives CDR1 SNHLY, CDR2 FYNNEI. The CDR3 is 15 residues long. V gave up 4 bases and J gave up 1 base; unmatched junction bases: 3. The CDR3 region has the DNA TGTGCCAGCAGTGTACAGGGGGGGAGCAATCAGCCCCAGCATTTT. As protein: CASSVQGGSNQPQHF.

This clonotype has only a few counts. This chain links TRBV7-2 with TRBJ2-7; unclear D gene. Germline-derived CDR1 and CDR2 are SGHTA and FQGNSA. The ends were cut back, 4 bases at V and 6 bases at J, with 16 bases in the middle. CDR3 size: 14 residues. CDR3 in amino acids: CASSSSFLGPEQYF. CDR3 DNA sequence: TGTGCCAGCAGCTCCTCTTTCCTTGGACCCGAGCAGTACTTC.